The rows below give T cell receptor beta chains drawn from one sample of a study of blood T cell repertoires in COVID-19. Profiled with immunoSEQ multiplex PCR; TCRdb holds only in-frame clones, not every one. This sample carries approximately 280,000 clones, just under 90% of them seen once, and the ten largest clones take less than 2%. Sequencing used PBMCs or T cells enriched from blood (not recorded which). The receptors were sampled from a woman aged 55-69 years who had recovered from COVID-19. CDR3s leave out the opening cysteine and the closing phenylalanine or tryptophan. D genes are given only for firm matches.

V gene,J gene,D gene,CDR3 protein
TRBV24-1,TRBJ2-3,-,ATSDTRDTRGTDTQY
TRBV29-1,TRBJ1-3,-,SVLPGSAGNTIY
TRBV9,TRBJ2-3,-,ASTFASADTQY
TRBV28,TRBJ1-5,-,ASSLQGLYQPQH
TRBV28,TRBJ2-1,TRBD1,ASSPPGGVSYNEQF
TRBV29-1,TRBJ1-4,-,SVAVTINEKLF
TRBV7-2,TRBJ2-1,TRBD2,ASSQGLARDEQF
TRBV4-1,TRBJ1-1,TRBD1,ASSQGDRGLSTEAF
TRBV4-2,TRBJ2-2,TRBD2,ASSQAIAGVAGELF
TRBV20-1,TRBJ2-1,TRBD2,SASNLAGGHEQF
TRBV11-2,TRBJ2-7,TRBD2,ASSRTSGGPYEQY
TRBV7-3,TRBJ1-2,-,ASSADRFDGYT
TRBV27,TRBJ1-2,-,ASSLSPWGGYGYT
TRBV19,TRBJ1-5,-,ASRYSNQPQH
TRBV6-1,TRBJ2-3,-,ASSEGSGVADTQY
TRBV28,TRBJ1-2,TRBD1,ASSSGQGVGYGYT
TRBV5-1,TRBJ2-1,-,ASSSDDRSYNEQF
TRBV24-1,TRBJ2-2,-,ATSRGENTGELF
TRBV29-1,TRBJ2-7,TRBD1,SVGRGTGTGFYEQY
TRBV2,TRBJ1-4,-,ASTQQGWSTNEKLF
TRBV10-3,TRBJ2-1,-,AISPEGGFGEQF
TRBV7-3,TRBJ1-6,TRBD1,ASSLTGGQGNSPLH
TRBV11-2,TRBJ1-3,-,ASSLVSPGSGNTIY
TRBV12-5,TRBJ2-7,-,ASGFQGGEQY